Below are 21 T cell receptor beta chains sequenced from a single sample in a study of shared clonotypes between healthy human individuals. Produced via immunoSEQ multiplex PCR; TCRdb's table is partial and in-frame only. Of fewer than 1 million clones in the sample, 96% were seen once. CD8 cells regarded as naive lacked CD45RO, were positively chosen for CCR7, and omitted terminally differentiated effector memory CD45RA+ cells. Sequenced material: naive CD8+ T cells sorted from blood. The receptors here all came from a man aged 25-40 years in good health.

The chain has TRBV13 and TRBJ2-1; D may be TRBD1 or TRBD2 (5 bases each). Trimming shortened V by 7 bases and J by 4 bases, and 8 bases separated the two germline ends. Germline CDR1 reads PRHDT; CDR2 reads FYEKMQ (reference sequence). This CDR3 is 12 amino acids long. CDR3 amino acids: CASNGAYNEQFF. Here the CDR3 DNA reads TGTGCCAGCAACGGGGCATACAATGAGCAGTTCTTC.

V and J are TRBV7-9 and TRBJ2-7; D call uncertain. V was trimmed by 2 bases and J by 5 bases, leaving 7 bases between them. CDR3 size: 12 residues. The germline V gene has CDR1 SEHNR and CDR2 FQNEAQ (reference sequence). The CDR3 is CASSLSMDEQYF. CDR3 nucleotide sequence: TGTGCCAGCAGCTTATCTATGGACGAGCAGTACTTC.

This clone came up once. The V call is TRBV27, the J call TRBJ1-4; TRBD1 agrees at 7 bases. Looked up from germline, CDR1 is MNHEY and CDR2 is SMNVEV (reference sequence). With V trimmed by 4 bases and J by 5 bases, 4 bases remained unmatched. This CDR3 is 14 amino acids long. Written as DNA, the CDR3 is TGTGCCAGCAGTTCACGACAGGGCAATGAAAAACTGTTTTTT. Its translation: CASSSRQGNEKLFF.

This clone appeared a single time. The chain links TRBV5-1 to TRBJ2-3; TRBD1 matches 8 bases. CDR3 length: 15 residues. The J segment lost 0 bases and the V segment lost 5 bases, leaving 5 bases of the junction unmatched. CDR1 SGHRS and CDR2 YFSETQ come from the germline V gene. CDR3 residues: CASRAGQASTDTQYF. In DNA form, the CDR3 reads TGCGCCAGCAGGGCGGGACAGGCTAGCACAGATACGCAGTATTTT.

This clone appeared once. The V and J genes are TRBV5-6 and TRBJ2-7; the D is unclear. This CDR3 is 13 amino acids long. The germline CDR1 and CDR2 sequences are SGHDT and YYEEEE. Between the trimmed V and J ends, which lost 0 bases and 3 bases, there was a span of 7 bases. The CDR3 bases are TGTGCCAGCAGCTTGGCGGATGGCTACGAGCAGTACTTC. Protein: CASSLADGYEQYF.

The chain uses TRBV27 and TRBJ1-5; D is possibly TRBD1 (6 bases). CDR3 length: 14 amino acids. Deletions cut 8 bases from V and 7 bases from J, with 18 bases between. The germline V gene encodes CDR1 MNHEY and CDR2 SMNVEV (reference sequence). The CDR3 coding sequence is TGTGCCAGCCGCCTCGGGGGCTCCGGGCAGCCCCAGCATTTT. Translated, it gives CASRLGGSGQPQHF.

CDR3 in amino acids: CASSLNRDSYGYTF. The CDR3 coding sequence is TGTGCCAGCAGCTTGAACCGGGACAGCTATGGCTACACCTTC. The rearrangement uses TRBV7-9 and TRBJ1-2; 7 nucleotides align to TRBD1. CDR1 is SEHNR and CDR2 is FQNEAQ in the germline V gene (reference sequence). This CDR3 comprises 14 residues. J was trimmed by 4 bases and V by 3 bases; bases with no gene match: 5.

This sequence joins TRBV10-1 and TRBJ2-7; 13 bases are shared with TRBD2. The J segment lost 6 bases and the V segment lost 4 bases, leaving 3 bases of the junction unmatched. The CDR3 sequence is 14 residues long. CDR1 and CDR2 from the germline V gene are WNHNN and SYGVQD (reference sequence). The CDR3 DNA is TGCGCCAGCAGTGGCCGACTAGCGGGAGGCGAGCAGTACTTC. Amino acid sequence: CASSGRLAGGEQYF.

This chain joins TRBV11-2 and TRBJ2-1; possibly TRBD1 or TRBD2 for D (6 bases each). Germline-derived CDR1 and CDR2 are SGHAT and FQNNGV. The CDR3 sequence is 16 residues long. The V and J ends lost 6 bases and 2 bases respectively, with 17 bases between them. CDR3 loop: CASSSFPGATYNEQFF. In nucleotides, the CDR3 is TGTGCCAGCAGTTCTTTCCCGGGGGCTACCTACAATGAGCAGTTCTTC. Complete variable domain (other parts from reference TRBV11-2 and TRBJ2-1): EAGVAQSPRYKIIEKRQSVAFWCNPISGHATLYWYQQILGQGPKLLIQFQNNGVVDDSQLPKDRFSAERLKGVDSTLKIQPAKLEDSAVYLCASSSFPGATYNEQFFGPGTRLTVL.

This chain joins TRBV4-1 and TRBJ2-2, with 15 positions matching TRBD2. The CDR3 has 18 residues. Germline CDR1 reads MGHRA; CDR2 reads YSYEKL. The V gene end was trimmed by 4 bases and the J gene end by 4 bases; junction bases not matched to a gene: 7. The chain's CDR3 is CASSLGTSGRTSTGELFF. CDR3 sequence (DNA): TGCGCCAGCAGCCTCGGGACTAGCGGGAGGACCAGCACCGGGGAGCTGTTTTTT.

The rearrangement uses TRBV25-1 and TRBJ2-3; TRBD2 agrees at 10 bases. The CDR3 sequence is 14 residues long. The V and J ends lost 7 bases and 0 bases, in that order; junction bases with no gene match: 1. In germline, CDR1 is MGHDK, CDR2 SYGVNS. CDR3 loop: CASMTSGSTDTQYF. As DNA, the CDR3 is TGTGCCAGCATGACTAGCGGGAGCACAGATACGCAGTATTTT. The full variable domain, its missing parts supplied by reference TRBV25-1 and TRBJ2-3, is EADIYQTPRYLVIGTGKKITLECSQTMGHDKMYWYQQDPGMELHLIHYSYGVNSTEKGDLSSESTVSRIRTEHFPLTLESARPSHTSQYLCASMTSGSTDTQYFGPGTRLTVL.

This rearrangement joins TRBV27 to TRBJ1-3, with D hard to call. Germline assignment: CDR1 MNHEY and CDR2 SMNVEV (reference sequence). The CDR3 contains 14 residues. V was clipped by 5 bases and J by 0 bases, with 8 bases between them. The CDR3 sequence: CASSAWGSGNTIYF. In DNA form, the CDR3 reads TGTGCCAGCAGTGCCTGGGGCTCTGGAAACACCATATATTTT.

This rearrangement joins TRBV5-1 to TRBJ2-5; 9 positions match TRBD1. This CDR3 has 20 residues. V lost 0 bases, J lost 0 bases, and 15 bases stayed unmatched. Germline V gene sequence: CDR1 SGHRS, CDR2 YFSETQ. The CDR3 loop is CASSLGGAGQGDGYQETQYF. For the CDR3, the DNA is TGCGCCAGCAGCTTGGGGGGGGCGGGACAGGGCGACGGGTACCAAGAGACCCAGTACTTC.

The chain uses TRBV4-2 and TRBJ2-3; the D gene is possibly TRBD2 (5 bases). Germline V gene sequence: CDR1 LGHNA, CDR2 YNFKEQ. This CDR3 comprises 14 residues. Trimming pared 5 bases from V and 3 bases from J, leaving 12 bases between. The CDR3 DNA reads TGTGCCAGCAGCGGGATGACTATAACAGATACGCAGTATTTT. Amino acids: CASSGMTITDTQYF.

This clone has a handful of counts. CDR3 region: CASRRGRVDNEQFF. The CDR3, as DNA: TGTGCCAGCAGGAGGGGCAGGGTGGACAATGAGCAGTTCTTC. The chain couples TRBV27 to TRBJ2-1, with D tentatively TRBD1 or TRBD2 (5 bases each). Germline V CDR1 and CDR2: MNHEY, SMNVEV (reference sequence). V gave up 6 bases and J gave up 5 bases, with 14 bases separating them. This CDR3 is built from 14 residues.

This chain joins TRBV11-2 and TRBJ2-7, with D unclear. CDR1 SGHAT and CDR2 FQNNGV come from the germline V gene. The CDR3 is 16 amino acids. With 5 bases removed from V and 5 bases from J, the gap between germline ends came to 22 bases. DNA of the CDR3: TGTGCCAGCAGCCCGGTACGAGGTATCGATGGAGACGAGCAGTACTTC. This encodes CASSPVRGIDGDEQYF. Using reference TRBV11-2 and TRBJ2-7 for the parts outside the CDR3, the full variable domain is EAGVAQSPRYKIIEKRQSVAFWCNPISGHATLYWYQQILGQGPKLLIQFQNNGVVDDSQLPKDRFSAERLKGVDSTLKIQPAKLEDSAVYLCASSPVRGIDGDEQYFGPGTRLTVT.

This clone was picked up one time. The chain recombines TRBV15 with TRBJ2-7; D is uncertain. Germline values: CDR1 LNHNV, CDR2 YYDKDF (reference sequence). The CDR3 length is 14 residues. V dropped 1 base and J dropped 0 bases, with 7 bases sitting between them. The CDR3 sequence: CATSRAGNSYEQYF. The CDR3 DNA is TGTGCCACCAGCAGAGCAGGTAACTCCTACGAGCAGTACTTC.

The CDR3 DNA reads TGTGCCACCACAAACGGACAGCCGCTTGGAGAGCAGTACTTC. As protein: CATTNGQPLGEQYF. The gene calls are TRBV15 and TRBJ2-7; tentatively, D is TRBD1 (6 bases). Germline lookup yields CDR1 LNHNV and CDR2 YYDKDF (reference sequence). The ends were cut back, 7 bases at V and 7 bases at J, with 20 bases in the middle. This CDR3 region has 14 residues.

J is TRBJ1-1 and V is TRBV28, with no clear D. Germline assignment: CDR1 MDHEN and CDR2 SYDVKM. The V gene lost 5 bases and the J gene lost 2 bases, with 12 bases spanning the gap. The CDR3 contains 14 residues. In DNA, the CDR3 is TGTGCCAGCAGTCTCCCTCTAGGCAACACTGAAGCTTTCTTT. It is translated as CASSLPLGNTEAFF.

V usage is TRBV19 and J usage is TRBJ2-7; 7 bases agree with TRBD2. Looked up from germline, CDR1 is LNHDA and CDR2 is SQIVND (reference sequence). The CDR3 spans 15 residues. Unmatched junction bases numbered 7, after V lost 3 bases and J lost 2 bases. The CDR3 DNA follows: TGTGCCAGTAGTATGGGAGGGAGATTCGCCTACGAGCAGTACTTC. Amino acid sequence: CASSMGGRFAYEQYF.

As regards this clone: Other DNA sequences of this sample code for an identical CDR3. This chain uses TRBV4-3 with TRBJ2-7; tentative D call: TRBD1 (7 bases). This CDR3 has 15 residues. Between the trimmed V and J ends, which lost 0 bases and 1 base, there was a span of 10 bases. The germline gives CDR1 LGHNA, CDR2 YSLEER. The CDR3 DNA reads TGCGCCAGCAGCCAAGATCCAGGGGGGTCCTACGAGCAGTACTTC. It is translated as CASSQDPGGSYEQYF.